This entry lists 20 T cell receptor beta chains sequenced from one sample in a study of blood T cell repertoires in COVID-19. The method was immunoSEQ multiplex PCR; TCRdb's version includes in-frame clones alone and lacks a portion of them. The data hold more than 100,000 clones, with about nine tenths observed a single time. Sequences were obtained from peripheral blood. These receptors were obtained from a middle-aged man with active COVID-19.

V usage is TRBV6-1 and J usage is TRBJ2-3, with a tentative D call TRBD2 (5 bases). CDR1 and CDR2 (germline): MNHNS, SASEGT. The CDR3 consists of 14 residues. V dropped 2 bases and J dropped 2 bases, with 8 bases sitting between them. The CDR3 DNA reads as TGTGCCAGCAGTGAATCCCGGGACACAGATACGCAGTATTTT. It specifies CASSESRDTDTQYF.

V is TRBV19 and J is TRBJ1-4; 7 nucleotides align to TRBD1. The CDR3 sequence is 16 residues long. The germline CDR1 and CDR2 sequences are LNHDA and SQIVND (reference sequence). J was trimmed by 8 bases and V by 7 bases; bases with no gene match: 16. CDR3 sequence (DNA): TGTGCCAGTACCAATTCGCCGGGACAGCAACCCGAAAAACTGTTTTTT. Protein sequence: CASTNSPGQQPEKLFF.

The V call is TRBV9, the J call TRBJ1-1; no reliable D call. Trimming cost V 1 base and J 3 bases, with 4 bases left between them. Germline CDR1 reads SGDLS; CDR2 reads YYNGEE. There are 12 residues in the CDR3. Here the CDR3 reads CASSVRDTEAFF. The CDR3, as DNA: TGTGCCAGCAGCGTACGGGACACTGAAGCTTTCTTT.

This chain uses TRBV4-2 with TRBJ1-4; D remains ambiguous. The CDR3 is 15 amino acids. Germline CDR1 reads LGHNA; CDR2 reads YNFKEQ. V was pared by 4 bases and J by 7 bases, with 16 bases between. The CDR3 loop reads CASSRPDLTGEKLFF. The CDR3 DNA reads TGTGCCAGCAGCCGTCCGGACTTAACGGGTGAAAAACTGTTTTTT.

This clone has a single count. The gene calls are TRBV6-6 and TRBJ2-1, with TRBD2 identical over 10 bases. Germline CDR1 reads MNHNY; CDR2 reads SVGAGI (reference sequence). The CDR3 is 16 amino acids. V was clipped by 6 bases and J by 5 bases; unmatched bases: 10. CDR3 sequence (DNA): TGTGCCAGCAGCTTTCTAGTAGGACTAGCGGACAATGAGCAGTTCTTC. It is translated as CASSFLVGLADNEQFF.

This clone was observed once. The V gene is TRBV28, the J gene TRBJ1-2, with D perhaps TRBD1 (6 bases). The CDR3 contains 15 residues. Per the germline V gene, CDR1 is MDHEN and CDR2 is SYDVKM. The V end lost 5 bases, the J end lost 4 bases, and 17 bases lay between the germline ends. CDR3 coding DNA: TGTGCCAGCAGTACCTTTTCCGGGACACCCTATGGCTACACCTTC. It yields the protein CASSTFSGTPYGYTF.

The V gene is TRBV10-3, the J gene TRBJ1-5, with 7 positions matching TRBD1. Germline V CDR1 and CDR2: ENHRY, SYGVKD. This CDR3 region has 14 residues. Unmatched junction bases numbered 9, after V lost 6 bases and J lost 7 bases. The CDR3 DNA reads as TGTGCCATCAGCCGAGACAGGGAAGGACAGCCCCAGCATTTT. It is translated as CAISRDREGQPQHF.

The chain is built from TRBV18 and TRBJ2-7; 7 nucleotides match TRBD1. The trim removed 3 bases at V and 1 base at J, leaving 3 bases unmatched. The CDR3 length is 14 residues. Germline V gives CDR1 KGHSH, CDR2 LQKENI. CDR3 DNA: TGTGCCAGCTCACCCCGACAGGGTTCCTACGAGCAGTACTTC. It encodes CASSPRQGSYEQYF.

The chain uses TRBV21-1 and TRBJ2-5; TRBD2, the D gene given by the table, was not confirmed from the DNA. TRBV21-1 is reported as a pseudogene. The CDR3 consists of 16 residues. The CDR3 spells CASSASGGGLRKTQYF. The CDR3 DNA follows: TGTGCCAGCAGCGCTAGCGGGGGGGGCCTTAGGAAGACCCAGTACTTC.

J is TRBJ2-2 and V is TRBV18, with 10 bases lining up with TRBD2. The V segment lost 3 bases and the J segment 6 bases; nucleotides outside the gene matches: 1. CDR3 length: 14 residues. Germline lookup yields CDR1 KGHSH and CDR2 LQKENI. CDR3 sequence reads: CASSPLAGAGELFF. Written as DNA, the CDR3 is TGTGCCAGCTCACCCCTAGCGGGAGCCGGGGAGCTGTTTTTT.

V is TRBV12-3 or TRBV12-4 and J is TRBJ2-7; 8 positions agree with TRBD1. This CDR3 comprises 13 residues. V lost 8 bases to trimming and J lost 3 bases; unmatched junction nucleotides: 6. The CDR3 bases are TGTGCCAGCGGACAGGGTAGGGGCTACGAGCAGTACTTC. It is translated as CASGQGRGYEQYF.

The V call is TRBV3-1 (or the pseudogene TRBV3-2), the J call TRBJ2-2; 8 bases match TRBD1. This CDR3 has 16 residues. The germline gives CDR1 LGHDT, CDR2 YNNKEL (reference sequence). With 4 bases clipped from V and 8 bases from J, the junction kept 12 bases outside the gene matches. CDR3 sequence: CASSPLGTGPAGELFF. CDR3 DNA: TGTGCCAGCAGCCCTCTCGGGACAGGTCCAGCTGGGGAGCTGTTTTTT.

The rearrangement joins TRBV29-1 to TRBJ2-7, with a tentative D call TRBD1 (6 bases). CDR1 and CDR2 from the germline V gene are SQVTM and ANQGSEA. V shed 7 bases and J shed 0 bases, with 7 bases lying between them. The CDR3 is 11 amino acids. The CDR3 reads CSGTVSYEQYF. In DNA form, the CDR3 reads TGCAGCGGGACAGTCTCCTACGAGCAGTACTTC.

This clone was seen only once. J is TRBJ2-3 and V is TRBV7-2; maybe TRBD2 (6 bases). Looked up from germline, CDR1 is SGHTA and CDR2 is FQGNSA. V gave up 4 bases and J gave up 2 bases, with 19 bases separating them. The CDR3 totals 17 residues. CDR3 loop: CASSSSQGRGLTDTQYF. In DNA form, the CDR3 reads TGTGCCAGCAGCTCCTCGCAAGGGCGGGGACTCACAGATACGCAGTATTTT.

V gene TRBV5-1 combines with J gene TRBJ2-3; the match to TRBD2 covers 10 bases. The CDR3 consists of 16 residues. V gave up 4 bases and J gave up 0 bases; unmatched junction bases: 5. Germline V CDR1 and CDR2: SGHRS, YFSETQ. The CDR3 loop is CASSAVLAGSTDTQYF. The CDR3, as DNA: TGCGCCAGCAGCGCCGTACTAGCGGGGAGCACAGATACGCAGTATTTT.

The chain has TRBV15 and TRBJ2-1; 8 nucleotides match TRBD2. Germline-derived CDR1 and CDR2 are LNHNV and YYDKDF (reference sequence). CDR3 size: 13 residues. The ends lost 3 bases at V and 12 bases at J; junction bases unmatched: 7. The DNA for the CDR3 is TGTGCCACCAGCAGTGATAGCGGGGACGGGCAGTTCTTC. It is translated as CATSSDSGDGQFF.

This clone was seen only a few times. This rearrangement joins TRBV7-9 to TRBJ2-6, with D possibly being TRBD2 (5 bases). Germline V gene sequence: CDR1 SEHNR, CDR2 FQNEAQ (reference sequence). The CDR3 covers 14 residues. Deletions cut 4 bases from V and 2 bases from J, with 6 bases between. This CDR3 reads CASSSGAGANVLTF. The CDR3 coding sequence is TGTGCCAGCAGCTCCGGGGCTGGGGCCAACGTCCTGACTTTC.

The chain is built from TRBV19 and TRBJ2-7, with a possible D match to TRBD1 (6 bases). This CDR3 is built from 13 residues. Per germline, CDR1 LNHDA and CDR2 SQIVND (reference sequence). V dropped 7 bases and J dropped 2 bases, with 12 bases sitting between them. The CDR3, as DNA: TGTGCCAGTATGGGGGCAGGGACCTACGAGCAGTACTTC. This gives the protein CASMGAGTYEQYF. The whole variable domain, filled in from reference TRBV19 and TRBJ2-7, reads DGGITQSPKYLFRKEGQNVTLSCEQNLNHDAMYWYRQDPGQGLRLIYYSQIVNDFQKGDIAEGYSVSREKKESFPLTVTSAQKNPTAFYLCASMGAGTYEQYFGPGTRLTVT.

This clone was seen only a few times. V usage is TRBV27 and J usage is TRBJ2-7; D unresolved. Germline assignment: CDR1 MNHEY and CDR2 SMNVEV (reference sequence). V lost 7 bases, J lost 6 bases, and 13 bases lay in between. The CDR3 is 12 amino acids. This CDR3 is CASTNTRGEQYF. CDR3 bases: TGTGCCAGCACCAACACGAGAGGCGAGCAGTACTTC.

The chain uses TRBV11-1 and TRBJ1-2, with D unclear. The germline V gene has CDR1 SGHAT and CDR2 FQDESV (reference sequence). This CDR3 has 13 amino acids. The V gene lost 2 bases and the J gene lost 4 bases, with 8 bases spanning the gap. The CDR3 loop reads CASSLFSSYGYTF. The CDR3 region has the DNA TGTGCCAGCAGCTTATTTTCCAGCTATGGCTACACCTTC.